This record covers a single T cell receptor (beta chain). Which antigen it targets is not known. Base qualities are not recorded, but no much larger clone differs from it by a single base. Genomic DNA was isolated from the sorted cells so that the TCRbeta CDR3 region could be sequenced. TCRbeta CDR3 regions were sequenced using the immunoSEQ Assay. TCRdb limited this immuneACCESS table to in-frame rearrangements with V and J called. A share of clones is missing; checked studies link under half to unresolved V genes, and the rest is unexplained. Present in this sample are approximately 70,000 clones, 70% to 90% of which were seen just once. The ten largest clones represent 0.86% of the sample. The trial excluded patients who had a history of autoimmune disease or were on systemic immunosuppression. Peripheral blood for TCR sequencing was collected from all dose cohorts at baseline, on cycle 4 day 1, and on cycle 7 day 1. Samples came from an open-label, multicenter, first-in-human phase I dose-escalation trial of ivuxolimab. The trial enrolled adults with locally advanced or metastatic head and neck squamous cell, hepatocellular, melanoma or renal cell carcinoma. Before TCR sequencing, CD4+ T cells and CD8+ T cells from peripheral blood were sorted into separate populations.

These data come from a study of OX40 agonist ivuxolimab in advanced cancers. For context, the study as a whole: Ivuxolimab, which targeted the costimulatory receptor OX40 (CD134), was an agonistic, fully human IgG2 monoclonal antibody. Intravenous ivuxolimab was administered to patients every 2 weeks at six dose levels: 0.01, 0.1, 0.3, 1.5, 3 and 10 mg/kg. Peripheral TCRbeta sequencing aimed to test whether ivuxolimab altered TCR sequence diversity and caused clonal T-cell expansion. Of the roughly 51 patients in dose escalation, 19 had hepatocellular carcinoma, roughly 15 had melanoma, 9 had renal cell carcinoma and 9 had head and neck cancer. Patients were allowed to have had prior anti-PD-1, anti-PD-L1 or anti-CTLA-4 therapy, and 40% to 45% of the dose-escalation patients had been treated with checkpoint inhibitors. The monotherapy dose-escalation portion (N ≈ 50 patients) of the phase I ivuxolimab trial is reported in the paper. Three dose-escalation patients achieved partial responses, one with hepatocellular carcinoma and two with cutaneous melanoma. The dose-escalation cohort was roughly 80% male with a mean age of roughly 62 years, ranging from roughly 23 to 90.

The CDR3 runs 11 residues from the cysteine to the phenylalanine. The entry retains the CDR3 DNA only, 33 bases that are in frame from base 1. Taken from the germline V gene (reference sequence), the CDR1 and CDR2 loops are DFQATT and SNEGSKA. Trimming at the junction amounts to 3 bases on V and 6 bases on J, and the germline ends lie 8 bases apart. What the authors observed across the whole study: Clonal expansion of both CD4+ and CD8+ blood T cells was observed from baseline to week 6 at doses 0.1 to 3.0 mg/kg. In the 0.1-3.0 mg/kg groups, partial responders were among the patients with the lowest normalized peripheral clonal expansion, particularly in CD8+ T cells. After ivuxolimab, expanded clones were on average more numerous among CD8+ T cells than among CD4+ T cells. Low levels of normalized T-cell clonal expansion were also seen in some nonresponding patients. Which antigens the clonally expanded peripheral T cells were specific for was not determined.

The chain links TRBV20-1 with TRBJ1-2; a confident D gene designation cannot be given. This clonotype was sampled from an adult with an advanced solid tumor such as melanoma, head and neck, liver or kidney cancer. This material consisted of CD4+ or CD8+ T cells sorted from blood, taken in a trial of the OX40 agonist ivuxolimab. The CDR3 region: CSASSIDGYTF. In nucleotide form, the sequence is TGCAGTGCTAGCTCCATAGATGGCTACACCTTC.